These T cell receptor beta chains were read from a single sample in a study of naive and memory T cell subsets. TCRdb processed the UMI-ligation and nested PCR reads anew with MiXCR; each CDR3 protein has one entry. The sample contains 84,000 or so distinct CDR3 sequences, more than 6.5% of which appear only once. The specimen sequenced was central memory CD4+ T cells from blood. These receptor sequences come from a human donor in good health. Each CDR3 is given with its conserved first and last residue. The D gene is left open where the match is weak. Clone size is not always given. Where it is, it says once, few, many or a class for expanded clones.

d_call,clone_size,j_call,v_call,cdr3_aa,cdr3_nt
NA,NA,TRBJ1-1,TRBV4-3,CASSQGLQRALEAFF,TGCGCCAGCAGCCAAGGACTACAGCGAGCCCTTGAAGCTTTCTTT
NA,NA,TRBJ2-1,TRBV18,CASSPSLGSGVQFF,TGTGCCAGCTCACCCTCCTTGGGCTCGGGAGTGCAGTTCTTC
NA,few,TRBJ1-1,TRBV7-2,CASSLEGVGGAFF,TGTGCCAGCAGCTTAGAGGGGGTTGGGGGGGCTTTCTTT
NA,many,TRBJ1-1,TRBV27,CASSRGGPNTEAFF,TGTGCCAGCAGCCGGGGGGGCCCGAACACTGAAGCTTTCTTT
TRBD1,many,TRBJ2-7,TRBV25-1,CASSETGRKPYEQYF,TGTGCCAGCTCCGAGACAGGGCGAAAACCTTACGAGCAGTACTTC
TRBD1,many,TRBJ2-7,TRBV7-3,CASSRSGTGVEQYF,TGTGCCAGCAGCCGATCCGGGACAGGGGTCGAGCAGTACTTC
NA,NA,TRBJ2-1,TRBV20-1,CSASVGMLNEQFF,TGCAGTGCTAGCGTCGGGATGCTAAATGAGCAGTTCTTC
NA,many,TRBJ2-3,TRBV7-2,CASSPTSANTQYF,TGTGCCAGCAGCCCAACCTCCGCAAATACGCAGTATTTT
NA,NA,TRBJ1-1,TRBV18,CASSTGTSMNTEAFF,TGTGCCAGCTCAACCGGGACGTCCATGAACACTGAAGCTTTCTTT
TRBD1,few,TRBJ1-5,TRBV12-3/TRBV12-4,CASSLDRGQKQHF,TGTGCCAGCAGTTTGGACAGGGGGCAAAAACAGCATTTT
TRBD1,many,TRBJ2-7,TRBV7-2,CASSLQGTGGYEQYF,TGTGCCAGCAGTCTTCAGGGGACAGGAGGGTACGAGCAGTACTTC
TRBD1,NA,TRBJ1-2,TRBV18,CASSPPLTGGVYGYTF,TGTGCCAGCTCACCACCCCTGACAGGGGGCGTTTATGGCTACACCTTC
NA,many,TRBJ1-5,TRBV20-1,CSARGVHDNQPQHF,TGCAGTGCTAGGGGGGTGCACGACAATCAGCCCCAGCATTTT
NA,many,TRBJ2-3,TRBV28,CASRSPYRSDTQYF,TGTGCCAGCAGGTCCCCGTACCGGTCAGATACGCAGTATTTT
NA,NA,TRBJ2-7,TRBV20-1,CSARPATSYEQYF,TGCAGTGCTAGACCGGCCACCTCCTACGAGCAGTACTTC
NA,NA,TRBJ1-4,TRBV20-1,CSAEDPFWATNEKLFF,TGCAGTGCCGAGGACCCTTTTTGGGCAACTAATGAAAAACTGTTTTTT
TRBD1,few,TRBJ2-7,TRBV14,CASSLNRDRGDEQYF,TGTGCCAGCAGCCTAAACCGGGACAGGGGGGACGAGCAGTACTTC